The clone carrying this TCR beta chain was counted ten times or more. Its antigen is not identified. This entry is derived from a study of beta chain features in type 1 diabetes. Findings and limits, study-wide: Moderate but significant shortening of TCRB CDR3s was recorded in all four CD4+ subsets from Type 1 diabetes patients.

The study reverse transcribed the entire isolated RNA, so it sequenced expressed TCRB transcripts. TCRdb's table, derived via immunoSEQ multiplex PCR, lists solely in-frame clones and lacks some. The table shows roughly 180,000 clones, with 7.5% to 8.5% occurring only once. The specimen sequenced was central memory CD4+ T cells from blood. The TCR was taken from a man between 18 and 29 years old with type 1 diabetes.

CDR3 sequence (DNA): TGTGCCAGCAGCCCCCGACAGGACACTGAAGCTTTCTTT. Its translation: CASSPRQDTEAFF. J is TRBJ1-1 and V is TRBV7-9; possible D gene TRBD1, 6 bases. Germline values: CDR1 SEHNR, CDR2 FQNEAQ (reference sequence). The CDR3 has 13 residues. The V and J ends lost 5 bases and 3 bases respectively, with 10 bases between them.